These 6 T cell receptor beta chains originate from one sample sequenced in a study of blood T cell repertoires in COVID-19 (dated by TCRdb to the early 2020s). The library was built by means of the immunoSEQ multiplex PCR assay. The table comes from immuneACCESS by way of TCRdb, which keeps in-frame sequences with V and J called. Part of the clones is missing from these tables; in studies checked, under half for an unresolved V gene and the rest for unknown reasons. The sample data list about 300,000 clones, and approximately 85% of these were observed just once. The ten largest clonotypes hold 1.5% to 2% of the sample. Source material: peripheral blood. These receptors came from a woman aged 45-65 years with acute or convalescent COVID-19.

This clone was found a few times. The J gene is TRBJ2-7, the V gene TRBV29-1, with 8 bases identical to TRBD1. The J segment lost 0 bases and the V segment lost 7 bases, leaving 11 bases of the junction unmatched. There are 15 residues in the CDR3. Germline-derived CDR1 and CDR2 are SQVTM and ANQGSEA. Written as DNA, the CDR3 is TGCAGCGCCACCTCAACAGGGGGGTTCTCCTACGAGCAGTACTTC. This codes for CSATSTGGFSYEQYF.

V and J are TRBV5-1 and TRBJ1-2, with D perhaps matching TRBD1 (6 bases). Germline V CDR1 and CDR2: SGHRS, YFSETQ. CDR3 length equals 15 residues. The ends were cut back, 0 bases at V and 5 bases at J, with 14 bases in the middle. The CDR3: CASSLAIRGPYGYTF. Written as DNA, the CDR3 is TGCGCCAGCAGCTTGGCCATCAGGGGACCTTATGGCTACACCTTC.

In its sample, this clone was seen a few times. This sequence joins TRBV30 and TRBJ1-3, with D tentatively TRBD1 (5 bases). Germline V gene sequence: CDR1 GTSNPN, CDR2 SVGIG (reference sequence). The CDR3 sequence is 18 residues long. V was trimmed by 4 bases and J by 0 bases, leaving 22 bases between them. CDR3 DNA sequence: TGTGCCTGGAATTTTGGTCAGGGAGGAGTATACTCTGGAAACACCATATATTTT. It is translated as CAWNFGQGGVYSGNTIYF.

CDR3 protein: CASSLLGDGLEKLFF. The CDR3 DNA is TGTGCCAGCAGTTTATTAGGAGACGGTCTGGAAAAACTGTTTTTT. This chain joins TRBV27 and TRBJ1-4; D call uncertain. Deletions cut 1 base from V and 8 bases from J, with 14 bases between. Looked up from germline, CDR1 is MNHEY and CDR2 is SMNVEV (reference sequence). This CDR3 has 15 amino acids.

The rearrangement joins TRBV28 to TRBJ1-2, with D maybe TRBD1 (5 bases). V shed 10 bases and J shed 2 bases, with 17 bases lying between them. This CDR3 is built from 14 residues. The germline CDR1 and CDR2 sequences are MDHEN and SYDVKM. The CDR3: CATTWPGGNYGYTF. The DNA for the CDR3 is TGTGCCACCACTTGGCCGGGGGGGAACTATGGCTACACCTTC.

V is TRBV27 and J is TRBJ2-7; 7 positions match TRBD2. Germline CDR1 and CDR2: MNHEY and SMNVEV (reference sequence). The CDR3 is 15 residues long. Unmatched junction bases numbered 10, after V lost 3 bases and J lost 5 bases. The CDR3 coding sequence is TGTGCCAGCAGTTTTTCGGGGAGGGCGGTCCACGAGCAGTACTTC. Its protein product is CASSFSGRAVHEQYF.